These 3 T cell receptor beta chains came from one sample sequenced in a study of T-cell memory formation after mild COVID-19. TCRdb redid the calling of the 5' RACE reads with MiXCR, one entry per CDR3 protein. The table shows almost 550,000 distinct CDR3 sequences, with roughly 21% occurring only once. Specimen: PBMCs or a T cell subset sorted from them (not recorded which). The receptors were gathered from an adult woman who had mild COVID-19 (a few samples of this study predate the infection). Cell type and time point are not known.

V is TRBV5-6 and J is TRBJ2-6; perhaps D is TRBD1 or TRBD2 (5 bases each). This CDR3 has 16 residues. The ends were cut back, 4 bases at V and 1 base at J, with 12 bases in the middle. Germline assignment: CDR1 SGHDT and CDR2 YYEEEE. The CDR3 sequence: CASSPGWGSGANVLTF. CDR3 DNA: TGTGCCAGCAGCCCAGGATGGGGGTCTGGGGCCAACGTCCTGACTTTC.

V and J are TRBV28 and TRBJ2-3; TRBD1 might be the D (5 bases). Trimming removed 4 bases at V and 5 bases at J, with 10 bases between. The CDR3 loop spans 13 amino acids. Germline lookup yields CDR1 MDHEN and CDR2 SYDVKM. The CDR3 DNA is TGTGCCAGCAGTTCTCCAGGGCTAGATACGCAGTATTTT. Translated: CASSSPGLDTQYF.

There are a few counts of this clonotype. J is TRBJ2-7 and V is TRBV5-5; no clear D. CDR3 length: 16 residues. The ends were cut back, 0 bases at V and 0 bases at J, with 13 bases in the middle. Looked up from germline, CDR1 is SGHKS and CDR2 is YYEKEE (reference sequence). CDR3 bases: TGTGCCAGCAGCTTGGTTGGATCTACGAGCTCCTACGAGCAGTACTTC. Translation: CASSLVGSTSSYEQYF.